This is a list of T cell receptor beta chains from one sample in a study of blood T cells in healthy people across ages. TCRdb itself ran the 5' RACE reads through MiXCR, one entry per CDR3 protein. The sample consists of 650,000 to 1,000,000 distinct CDR3 sequences, about half of them appearing once. The sequenced material came from blood. These receptors were taken from a man older than 75 in good health. Each CDR3 is given with its conserved first and last residue. A D gene is named only where the DNA matches it firmly. Size is stated for part of the rows, as once, few or many counts, or as a class when the clone is expanded.

TRBV20-1,TRBJ1-2,.,.,CSAPSTREGGYTF,TGCAGTGCTCCCTCTACCCGGGAGGGTGGCTACACCTTC
TRBV27,TRBJ2-7,.,.,CASSAGLWYEQYF,TGTGCCAGCAGTGCGGGACTGTGGTACGAGCAGTACTTC
TRBV7-2,TRBJ2-1,.,TRBD1,CASSIRTGMYDEQFF,TGTGCCAGCAGCATAAGGACAGGGATGTACGATGAGCAGTTCTTC
TRBV7-2,TRBJ2-7,few,.,CASSSNAGAYEQYF,TGTGCCAGCAGCTCAAACGCCGGGGCCTACGAGCAGTACTTC
TRBV7-2,TRBJ1-4,.,.,CASSLAALGGNEKLFF,TGTGCCAGCAGCTTAGCGGCTCTAGGTGGGAATGAAAAACTGTTTTTT
TRBV7-3,TRBJ2-7,.,TRBD2,CASSPDTGRAYEQYF,TGTGCCAGCAGCCCGGATACCGGGAGGGCCTACGAGCAGTACTTC
TRBV5-1,TRBJ1-6,few,.,CASSLKVDSPLHF,TGCGCCAGCAGCTTGAAAGTTGATTCACCCCTCCACTTT
TRBV7-2,TRBJ2-6,few,.,CASSLVRVSGANVLTF,TGTGCCAGCAGCTTAGTTCGGGTCTCTGGGGCCAACGTCCTGACTTTC
TRBV6-1,TRBJ2-7,.,TRBD1,CASSGRQGSAYEQYF,TGTGCCAGCAGTGGAAGACAGGGCTCGGCCTACGAGCAGTACTTC
TRBV4-3,TRBJ1-1,few,TRBD1,CASSQVDRGLAEAFF,TGCGCCAGCAGCCAAGTCGACAGGGGCTTGGCTGAAGCTTTCTTT
TRBV29-1,TRBJ1-1,.,.,CSVEGDDTTDRSFF,TGCAGCGTTGAAGGAGACGACACTACCGACCGGTCTTTCTTT
TRBV3-1,TRBJ2-3,.,TRBD2,CASSPGLAGYPTDTQYF,TGTGCCAGCAGCCCGGGACTAGCGGGATACCCCACGGATACGCAGTATTTT
TRBV5-1,TRBJ2-1,.,TRBD2,CASSSGLAGGAYNEQFF,TGCGCCAGCAGCTCGGGACTAGCGGGAGGGGCCTACAATGAGCAGTTCTTC
TRBV7-2,TRBJ2-7,many,TRBD2,CASSPVSGRSLYEQYF,TGTGCCAGCAGCCCAGTCAGCGGGAGGAGTCTCTACGAGCAGTACTTC
TRBV3-1,TRBJ2-4,few,.,CASSHKGVAKNIQYF,TGTGCCAGCAGCCATAAAGGGGTCGCCAAAAACATTCAGTACTTC
TRBV29-1,TRBJ2-7,.,.,CSGGPLYYEQYF,TGCAGCGGAGGCCCCCTATACTACGAGCAGTACTTC
TRBV2,TRBJ2-3,.,TRBD2,CASSLQAGGPNTQYF,TGTGCCAGCAGTCTACAAGCGGGAGGGCCGAATACGCAGTATTTT
TRBV7-2,TRBJ1-2,once,TRBD1,CASSPRTGDGYTF,TGTGCCAGCAGCCCCAGGACAGGGGATGGCTACACCTTC
TRBV27,TRBJ2-1,.,.,CASTPYGAEYNEQFF,TGTGCCAGCACCCCTTATGGGGCGGAGTACAATGAGCAGTTCTTC
TRBV7-2,TRBJ2-7,many,.,CASSLLQASNEQYF,TGTGCCAGCAGCTTACTACAGGCCTCAAACGAGCAGTACTTC
TRBV20-1,TRBJ2-1,.,TRBD2,CSADGSSGSSAYNEQFF,TGCAGTGCGGACGGGTCTAGCGGGAGTTCGGCCTACAATGAGCAGTTCTTC
TRBV15,TRBJ1-2,.,.,CAISRDRGYGYTF,TGTGCCATCAGCAGAGATCGGGGTTATGGCTACACCTTC
TRBV5-1,TRBJ2-5,.,TRBD1,CASSLRTGDQETQYF,TGCGCCAGCAGCCTCCGGACAGGGGACCAAGAGACCCAGTACTTC
TRBV7-2,TRBJ2-1,many,TRBD2,CASSSNLGGGNEQFF,TGTGCCAGCAGCTCGAACCTCGGGGGGGGCAATGAGCAGTTCTTC
TRBV7-2,TRBJ2-7,.,TRBD1,CASSSRSQGDEQYF,TGTGCCAGCAGCTCGAGATCACAGGGGGACGAGCAGTACTTC
TRBV5-1,TRBJ2-1,few,.,CASSSGRGTYNEQFF,TGCGCCAGCAGCTCGGGCAGGGGCACCTACAATGAGCAGTTCTTC
TRBV12-3/TRBV12-4,TRBJ1-1,many,.,CASSLGPSSEAFF,TGTGCCAGCAGTTTAGGACCATCTAGTGAAGCTTTCTTT
TRBV15,TRBJ1-5,.,.,CATSREGTHTQPQHF,TGTGCCACCAGCAGAGAAGGGACCCATACTCAGCCCCAGCATTTT
TRBV29-1,TRBJ2-1,.,.,CSVEVGRNEQFF,TGCAGCGTTGAAGTAGGCAGGAATGAGCAGTTCTTC
TRBV20-1,TRBJ2-7,once,.,CGLARTYEQYF,TGCGGTCTAGCGCGTACCTACGAGCAGTACTTC
TRBV12-3/TRBV12-4,TRBJ2-7,.,TRBD2,CASSSLSGRWYEQYF,TGTGCCAGCAGTTCACTTAGCGGGAGGTGGTACGAGCAGTACTTC
TRBV12-3/TRBV12-4,TRBJ2-5,.,TRBD2,CASSLGLAGHSQETQYF,TGTGCCAGCAGTTTAGGTCTAGCGGGCCATTCCCAAGAGACCCAGTACTTC
TRBV4-1,TRBJ2-1,.,.,CASSQPSGLLSYEQFF,TGCGCCAGCAGCCAACCCAGCGGGCTCCTCTCCTACGAGCAGTTCTTC
TRBV29-1,TRBJ2-3,.,TRBD2,CSVEEGGGHTDTQYF,TGCAGCGTTGAAGAAGGCGGGGGGCACACAGATACGCAGTATTTT
TRBV20-1,TRBJ2-3,few,TRBD1,CSVETRQGRMADTQYF,TGCAGTGTCGAAACCAGACAGGGAAGGATGGCAGATACGCAGTATTTT
TRBV10-3,TRBJ2-7,.,TRBD2,CAIKEGLDGYEQYF,TGTGCCATCAAGGAGGGACTAGATGGCTACGAGCAGTACTTC
TRBV11-2,TRBJ2-4,.,TRBD1,CASSLDLQGAGPQYF,TGTGCCAGCAGCTTGGACCTACAGGGGGCAGGCCCCCAGTACTTC